This T cell receptor (beta chain) is drawn from a study of blood T cell repertoires in COVID-19. CDR3 size: 14 residues. V was clipped by 6 bases and J by 5 bases, with 11 bases between them. From germline, CDR1 is MGHDK and CDR2 SYGVNS. The method was immunoSEQ multiplex PCR; TCRdb's version includes in-frame clones alone and lacks a portion of them. The sample has 350,000 or so clones, about nine tenths seen once; the top ten hold approximately 1%. This TCR derives from a woman in her 30s who had been exposed to COVID-19. The V call is TRBV25-1, the J call TRBJ1-6; maybe TRBD1 (6 bases). Sequencing input: PBMCs or T cells enriched from blood (not recorded which). The CDR3 DNA sequence: TGTGCCAGCAGGAGGGGGGGGAATAATTCACCCCTCCACTTT. Its protein product is CASRRGGNNSPLHF.